This TCR beta chain was identified in a study of response to subunit inactivated influenza vaccine listed by TCRdb under 2018. Regarding the research as a whole: The study used deep quantitative T cell receptor repertoire profiling to track responses to a trivalent subunit inactivated influenza vaccine. Results the study describes overall, beyond this receptor: The authors suggested that each seasonal influenza vaccination may recruit only a limited number of new T cells.

A remark on this clonotype: Its antigen is unknown. Per-base quality was not reported, and no clone a single base away is much larger than it.

Library creation used RT-PCR. TCRdb names Illumina HiSeq 2500 as the instrument used. The public reads were run again by TCRdb, first through fastp at Q25 and then through MiXCR, and only productive beta chains were kept. Identical CDR3 protein sequences are pooled into one entry, listed with their most common genes and DNA. The sample table holds hundreds of thousands of distinct CDR3 sequences, of which about 15% were seen once. The ten most abundant clones make up roughly 6.4% of the sample. The CDR3 covers 20 residues, taking in both the cysteine and the phenylalanine. The retained sequence is limited to the CDR3, 60 bases, with the frame set at the first base. Per the germline V gene (reference sequence), SGHAT is the CDR1 and FQDESV is the CDR2. Germline trimming: 2 bases from V, 1 base from J; junction bases outside gene matches: 10.

This receptor was obtained from a man aged 45 to 65 who received an inactivated influenza vaccine. Donor details come from another sample of the same person, matched by shared clones. The sequences come from PBMCs from blood, collected around 15 days before vaccination. This receptor chain uses TRBV11-1 and TRBJ2-6; 11 bases in the middle match TRBD1. The CDR3 region: CASSLTGKDRGRSGANVLTF. The sequenced DNA: TGTGCCAGCAGCTTAACGGGGAAGGACAGGGGGCGTTCTGGGGCCAACGTCCTGACTTTC.